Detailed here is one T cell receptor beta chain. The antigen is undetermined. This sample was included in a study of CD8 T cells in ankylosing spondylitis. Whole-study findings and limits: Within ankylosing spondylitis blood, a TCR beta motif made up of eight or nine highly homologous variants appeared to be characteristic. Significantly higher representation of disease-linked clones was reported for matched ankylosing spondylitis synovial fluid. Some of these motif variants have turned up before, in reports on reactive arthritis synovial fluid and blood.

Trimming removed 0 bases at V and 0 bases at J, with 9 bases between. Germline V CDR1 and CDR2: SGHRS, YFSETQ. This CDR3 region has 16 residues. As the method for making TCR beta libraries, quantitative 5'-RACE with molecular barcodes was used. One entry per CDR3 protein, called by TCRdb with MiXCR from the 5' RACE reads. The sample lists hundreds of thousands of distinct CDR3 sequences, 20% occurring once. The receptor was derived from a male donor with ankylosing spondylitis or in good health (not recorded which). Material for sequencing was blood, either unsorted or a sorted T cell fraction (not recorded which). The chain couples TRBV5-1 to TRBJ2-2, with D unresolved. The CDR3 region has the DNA TGCGCCAGCAGCTTGGAGGTTGCCTCGAACACCGGGGAGCTGTTTTTT. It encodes CASSLEVASNTGELFF. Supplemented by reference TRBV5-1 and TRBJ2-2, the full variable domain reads KAGVTQTPRYLIKTRGQQVTLSCSPISGHRSVSWYQQTPGQGLQFLFEYFSETQRNKGNFPGRFSGRQFSNSRSEMNVSTLELGDSALYLCASSLEVASNTGELFFGEGSRLTVL.